This is a list of T cell receptor beta chains from one sample in a study of cytotoxic CD8 clonotypes in ibrutinib-treated CLL. Sequenced by immunoSEQ multiplex PCR; TCRdb stores in-frame clones only, minus some. The table lists approximately 130,000 clones, around 84% of them singletons. The sample consisted of PBMCs, taken after 24 months of ibrutinib treatment. These receptors were collected from a human donor with chronic lymphocytic leukemia. The conserved cysteine and the conserved F or W are not part of the CDR3 here. Clone sizes are given selectively: once, few, many, or a class where the clone is expanded.

cdr3_length	clone_size	v_call	j_call	cdr3_aa
12	few	TRBV6-5	TRBJ2-7	ASTLTQSSYEQY
16	-	TRBV19	TRBJ2-3	ASSAGLAGGSSTDTQY
11	-	TRBV4-1	TRBJ2-7	ASSQDVGYEQY
12	-	TRBV19	TRBJ1-4	ASSKDRSYEKLF
13	-	TRBV6-5	TRBJ1-2	ASSSRPGQGYGYT
12	-	TRBV10-2	TRBJ1-1	ASSVRRQNTEAF
13	-	TRBV25-1	TRBJ2-7	ASSEYKGQPYEQY
13	few	TRBV18	TRBJ2-1	ASSPGQGIVNEQF
13	-	TRBV19	TRBJ2-7	ASSIGRGSSYEQY
14	-	TRBV9	TRBJ2-3	ASSVISGGRTDTQY
13	-	TRBV6-5	TRBJ2-7	ASSYSKRGLYEQY
14	-	TRBV28	TRBJ2-7	ASSFSRTVSVYEQY
12	-	TRBV28	TRBJ2-5	ASSFAQGPETQY
13	-	TRBV19	TRBJ1-1	ATDGAGRMNTEAF
11	-	TRBV2	TRBJ2-5	ASNLAGQETQY
13	-	TRBV28	TRBJ1-5	ASSLRVSGNQPQH
12	-	TRBV2	TRBJ2-7	ASSELKGAYEQY
14	-	TRBV4-3	TRBJ2-7	ASSQDLAGLEHEQY
15	-	TRBV7-3	TRBJ2-7	ASSRGTGGIGVYEQY
13	-	TRBV2	TRBJ2-1	ASRNRGYSYNEQF
16	once	TRBV9	TRBJ2-2	ASSVAPTSGVNTGELF
14	few	TRBV12-2	TRBJ2-7	ASRSNRVGESYEQY
14	-	TRBV6-5	TRBJ1-1	ASSYSRGRRPTEAF